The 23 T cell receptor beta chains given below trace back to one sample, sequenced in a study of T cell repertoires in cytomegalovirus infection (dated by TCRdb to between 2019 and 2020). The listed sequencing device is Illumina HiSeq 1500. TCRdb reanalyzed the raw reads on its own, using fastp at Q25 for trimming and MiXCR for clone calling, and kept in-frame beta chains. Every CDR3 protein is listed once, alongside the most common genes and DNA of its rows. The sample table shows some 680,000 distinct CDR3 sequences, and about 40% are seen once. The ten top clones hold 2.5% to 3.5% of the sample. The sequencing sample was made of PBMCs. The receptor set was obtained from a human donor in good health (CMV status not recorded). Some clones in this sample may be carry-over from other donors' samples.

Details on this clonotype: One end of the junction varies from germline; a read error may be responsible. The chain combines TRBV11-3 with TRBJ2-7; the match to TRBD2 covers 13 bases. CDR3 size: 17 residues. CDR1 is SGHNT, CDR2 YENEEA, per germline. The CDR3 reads CASSLRTSGRAFYEHYF. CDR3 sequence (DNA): TGTGCCAGCAGCTTACGAACTAGCGGGAGGGCCTTTTACGAGCATTACTTC.

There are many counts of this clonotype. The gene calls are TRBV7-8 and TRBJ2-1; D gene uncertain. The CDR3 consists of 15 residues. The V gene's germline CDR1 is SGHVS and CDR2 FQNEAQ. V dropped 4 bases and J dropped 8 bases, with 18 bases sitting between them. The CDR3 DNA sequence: TGTGCCAGCAGCTGGCAGCGCTACCTTTATCATGAGCAGTTCTTC. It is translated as CASSWQRYLYHEQFF. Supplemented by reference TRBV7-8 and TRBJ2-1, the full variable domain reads GAGVSQSPRYKVAKRGQDVALRCDPISGHVSLFWYQQALGQGPEFLTYFQNEAQLDKSGLPSDRFFAERPEGSVSTLKIQRTQQEDSAVYLCASSWQRYLYHEQFFGPGTRLTVL.

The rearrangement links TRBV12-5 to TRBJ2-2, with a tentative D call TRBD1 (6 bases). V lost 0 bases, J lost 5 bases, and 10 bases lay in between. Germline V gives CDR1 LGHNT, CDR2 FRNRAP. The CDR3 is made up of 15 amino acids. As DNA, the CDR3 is TGTGCTAGTGGTTTGGTACAGGGTGGTACCGGGGAGCTGTTTTTT. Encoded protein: CASGLVQGGTGELFF.

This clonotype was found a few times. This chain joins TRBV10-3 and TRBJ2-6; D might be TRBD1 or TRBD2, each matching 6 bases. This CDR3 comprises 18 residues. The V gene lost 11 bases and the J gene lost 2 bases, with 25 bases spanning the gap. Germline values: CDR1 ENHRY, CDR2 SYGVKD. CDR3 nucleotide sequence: TGTGCCGTCGGGGGCCCAGGGGTGCCTCCAACTGGGGCCAACGTCCTGACTTTC. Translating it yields CAVGGPGVPPTGANVLTF.

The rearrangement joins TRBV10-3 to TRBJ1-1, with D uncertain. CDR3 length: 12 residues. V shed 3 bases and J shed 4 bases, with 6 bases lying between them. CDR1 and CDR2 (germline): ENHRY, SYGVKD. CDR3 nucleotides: TGTGCCATCAGTGATCTGGTCACTGAAGCTTTCTTT. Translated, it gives CAISDLVTEAFF.

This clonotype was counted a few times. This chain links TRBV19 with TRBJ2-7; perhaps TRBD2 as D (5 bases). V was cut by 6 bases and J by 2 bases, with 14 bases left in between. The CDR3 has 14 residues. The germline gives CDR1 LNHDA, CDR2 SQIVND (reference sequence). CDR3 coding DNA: TGTGCCAGTAGCAGGAGGACGGAGACCTACGAGCAGTACTTC. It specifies CASSRRTETYEQYF.

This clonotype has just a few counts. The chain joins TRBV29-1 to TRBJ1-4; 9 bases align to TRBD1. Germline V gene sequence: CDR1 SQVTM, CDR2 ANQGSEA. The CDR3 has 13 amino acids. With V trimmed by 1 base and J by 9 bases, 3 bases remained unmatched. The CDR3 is CSVEGQGVKKLFF. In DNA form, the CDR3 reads TGCAGCGTTGAAGGACAGGGGGTAAAAAAACTGTTTTTT. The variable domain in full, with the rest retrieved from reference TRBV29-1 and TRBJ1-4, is SAVISQKPSRDICQRGTSLTIQCQVDSQVTMMFWYRQQPGQSLTLIATANQGSEATYESGFVIDKFPISRPNLTFSTLTVSNMSPEDSSIYLCSVEGQGVKKLFFGSGTQLSVL.

CDR3 nucleotide sequence: TGTGCCAGTACATTAGGAACCTCTGGAAACACCATATATTTT. Its protein is CASTLGTSGNTIYF. The chain recombines TRBV19 with TRBJ1-3; D gene unclear. The CDR3 is made up of 14 amino acids. From germline, CDR1 is LNHDA and CDR2 SQIVND (reference sequence). Trimming took 7 bases from V and 0 from J, leaving 10 bases between them.

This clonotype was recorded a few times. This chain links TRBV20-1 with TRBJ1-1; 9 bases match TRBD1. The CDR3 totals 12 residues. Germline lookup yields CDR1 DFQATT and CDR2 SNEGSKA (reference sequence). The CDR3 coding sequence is TGCAGAGGGACAGGGAGGCGCACTGAAGCTTTCTTT. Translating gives CRGTGRRTEAFF.

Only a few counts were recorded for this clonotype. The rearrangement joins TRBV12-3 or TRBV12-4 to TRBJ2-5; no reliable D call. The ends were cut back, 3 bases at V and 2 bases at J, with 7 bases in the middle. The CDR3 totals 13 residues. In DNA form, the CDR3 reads TGTGCCAGCAGTTTCCACTGGCAAGAGACCCAGTACTTC. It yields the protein CASSFHWQETQYF.

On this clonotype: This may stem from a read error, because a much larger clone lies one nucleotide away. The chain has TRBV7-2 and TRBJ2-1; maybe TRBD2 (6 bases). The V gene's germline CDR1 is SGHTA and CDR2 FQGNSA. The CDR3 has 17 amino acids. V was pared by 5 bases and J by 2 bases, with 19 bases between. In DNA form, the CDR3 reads TGTGCCAGCAGCCACCAAGCGGGCGGGACCACCTACAATGAGCAGTTCTTC. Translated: CASSHQAGGTTYNEQFF.

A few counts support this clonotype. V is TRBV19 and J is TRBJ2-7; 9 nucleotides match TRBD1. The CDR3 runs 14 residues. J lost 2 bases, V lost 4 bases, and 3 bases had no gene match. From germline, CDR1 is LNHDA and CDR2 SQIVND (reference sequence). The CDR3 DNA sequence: TGTGCCAGTAGTACCCGACAGGGGGCCTACGAGCAGTACTTC. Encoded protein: CASSTRQGAYEQYF.

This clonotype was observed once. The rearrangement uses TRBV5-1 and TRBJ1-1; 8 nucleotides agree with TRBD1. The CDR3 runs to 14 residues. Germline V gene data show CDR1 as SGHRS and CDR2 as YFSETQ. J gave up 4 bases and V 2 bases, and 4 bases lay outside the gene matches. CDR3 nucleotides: TGCGCCAGCAGCTTCTCAGGGGGCCGCACTGAAGCTTTCTTT. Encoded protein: CASSFSGGRTEAFF.

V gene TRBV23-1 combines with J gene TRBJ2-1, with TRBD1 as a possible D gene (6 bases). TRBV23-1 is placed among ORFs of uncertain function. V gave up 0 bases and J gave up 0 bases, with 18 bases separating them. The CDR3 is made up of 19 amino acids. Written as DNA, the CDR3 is TGCGCCAGCAGTCAATCGAGAGCGTCCGGGACAAGCTCCTACAATGAGCAGTTCTTC. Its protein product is CASSQSRASGTSSYNEQFF.

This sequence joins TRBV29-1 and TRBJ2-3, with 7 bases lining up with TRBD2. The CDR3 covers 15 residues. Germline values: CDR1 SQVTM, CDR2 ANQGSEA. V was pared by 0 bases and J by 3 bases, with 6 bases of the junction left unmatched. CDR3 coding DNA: TGCAGCGTTGAAGATCTGGGGAGGGAGACAGATACGCAGTATTTT. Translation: CSVEDLGRETDTQYF.

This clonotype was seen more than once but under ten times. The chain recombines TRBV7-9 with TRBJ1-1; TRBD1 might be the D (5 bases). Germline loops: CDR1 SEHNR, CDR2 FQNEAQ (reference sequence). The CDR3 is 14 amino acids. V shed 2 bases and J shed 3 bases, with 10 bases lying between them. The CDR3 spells CASSLSPGHTEAFF. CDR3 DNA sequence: TGTGCCAGCAGCTTAAGCCCAGGGCACACTGAAGCTTTCTTT.

CDR3 sequence reads: CSAPGSRGFNEQFF. In DNA, the CDR3 is TGCAGTGCTCCTGGGTCCAGGGGCTTCAATGAGCAGTTCTTC. This sequence joins TRBV20-1 and TRBJ2-1; perhaps TRBD1 as D (6 bases). This CDR3 has 14 residues. The ends were cut back, 5 bases at V and 6 bases at J, with 17 bases in the middle. From germline, CDR1 is DFQATT and CDR2 SNEGSKA (reference sequence).

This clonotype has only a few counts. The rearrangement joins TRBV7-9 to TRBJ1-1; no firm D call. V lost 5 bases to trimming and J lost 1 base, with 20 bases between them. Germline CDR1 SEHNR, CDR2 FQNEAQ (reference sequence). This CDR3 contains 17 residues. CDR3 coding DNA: TGTGCCAGCAGCCGGGCCCCCAAAAGGGCCGCGAACACTGAAGCTTTCTTT. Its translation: CASSRAPKRAANTEAFF.

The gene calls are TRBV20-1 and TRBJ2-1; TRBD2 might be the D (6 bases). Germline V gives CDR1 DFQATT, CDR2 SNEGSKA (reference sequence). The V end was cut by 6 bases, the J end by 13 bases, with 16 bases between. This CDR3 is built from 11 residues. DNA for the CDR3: TGCAGTGCCGGAGGCGTCGGGAGACAGTTCTTC. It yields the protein CSAGGVGRQFF.

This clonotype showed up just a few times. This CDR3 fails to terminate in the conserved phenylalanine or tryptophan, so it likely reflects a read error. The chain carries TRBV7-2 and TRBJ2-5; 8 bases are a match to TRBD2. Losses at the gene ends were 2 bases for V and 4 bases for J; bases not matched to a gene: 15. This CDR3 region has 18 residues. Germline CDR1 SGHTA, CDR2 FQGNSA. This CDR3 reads CASSLTGYRAAGGETQYL. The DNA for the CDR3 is TGTGCCAGCAGCTTAACGGGATACAGAGCGGCGGGGGGAGAGACCCAGTACTTA.

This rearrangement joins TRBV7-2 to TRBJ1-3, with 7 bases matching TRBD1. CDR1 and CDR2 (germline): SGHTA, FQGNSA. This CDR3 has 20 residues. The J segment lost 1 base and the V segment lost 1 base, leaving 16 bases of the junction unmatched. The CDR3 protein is CASSLVSLGGARRSGNTIYF. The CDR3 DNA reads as TGTGCCAGCAGCTTAGTCTCCTTAGGGGGCGCCCGGAGATCTGGAAACACCATATATTTT.

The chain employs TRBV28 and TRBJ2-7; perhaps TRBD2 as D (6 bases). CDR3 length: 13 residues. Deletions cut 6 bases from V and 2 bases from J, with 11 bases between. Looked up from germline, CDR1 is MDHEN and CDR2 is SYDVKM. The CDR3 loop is CASRRDSTYEQYF. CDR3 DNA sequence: TGTGCCAGCAGACGGGACTCCACCTACGAGCAGTACTTC.

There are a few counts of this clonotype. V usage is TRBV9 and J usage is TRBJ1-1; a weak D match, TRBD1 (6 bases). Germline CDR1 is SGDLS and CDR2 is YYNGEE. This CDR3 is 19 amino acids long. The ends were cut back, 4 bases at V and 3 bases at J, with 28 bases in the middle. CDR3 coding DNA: TGTGCCAGCAGCCCGATCTTGTGGGGGCAACAGGCCCCCGACACTGAAGCTTTCTTT. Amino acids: CASSPILWGQQAPDTEAFF.